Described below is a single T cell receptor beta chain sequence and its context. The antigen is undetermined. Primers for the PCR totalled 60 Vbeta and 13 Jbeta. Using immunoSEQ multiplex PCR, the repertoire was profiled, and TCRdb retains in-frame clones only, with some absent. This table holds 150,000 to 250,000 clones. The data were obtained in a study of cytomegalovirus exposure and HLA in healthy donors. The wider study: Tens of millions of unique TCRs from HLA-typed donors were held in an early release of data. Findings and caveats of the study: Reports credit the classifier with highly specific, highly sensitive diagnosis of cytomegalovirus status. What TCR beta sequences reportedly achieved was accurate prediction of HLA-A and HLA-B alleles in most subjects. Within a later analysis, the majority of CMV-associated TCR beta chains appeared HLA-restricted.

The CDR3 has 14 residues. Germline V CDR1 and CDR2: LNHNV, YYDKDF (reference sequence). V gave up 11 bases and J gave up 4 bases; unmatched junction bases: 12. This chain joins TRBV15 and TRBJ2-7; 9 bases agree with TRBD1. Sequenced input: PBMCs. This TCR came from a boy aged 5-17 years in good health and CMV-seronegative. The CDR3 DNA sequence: TGTGCCGTCGCGGGACAGGGAAGTCCTTACGAGCAGTACTTC. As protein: CAVAGQGSPYEQYF.